Listed here are 8 T cell receptor beta chains from one sample, sequenced in a study of blood T cell repertoires in COVID-19. Sequenced by immunoSEQ multiplex PCR; TCRdb stores in-frame clones only, minus some. The sample holds about 200,000 clones; roughly 83% are singletons and the top ten take around 25%. Sequencing used peripheral blood. These receptors all come from a middle-aged man with acute or convalescent COVID-19.

This clone was seen a handful of times. V is TRBV2 and J is TRBJ1-5; TRBD1 is a possible D gene (5 bases). V dropped 7 bases and J dropped 1 base, with 8 bases sitting between them. Germline lookup yields CDR1 SNHLY and CDR2 FYNNEI. The length of the CDR3 is 13 residues. CDR3 sequence: CASTNRSNQPQHF. The CDR3 nucleotides read TGTGCCAGCACCAACAGGAGCAATCAGCCCCAGCATTTT.

This clone was found once. The V and J genes are TRBV19 and TRBJ2-2; 10 bases line up with TRBD1. CDR1 is LNHDA, CDR2 SQIVND, per germline (reference sequence). After removal of 8 bases from V and 4 bases from J, the junction contained 10 bases not matched to a gene. This CDR3 contains 16 residues. The CDR3 region is CASARGTGVSTGELFF. For the CDR3, the DNA is TGTGCCAGTGCAAGGGGGACAGGGGTTAGCACCGGGGAGCTGTTTTTT.

V gene TRBV10-3 combines with J gene TRBJ2-1; D perhaps matches TRBD2 (5 bases). Per germline, CDR1 ENHRY and CDR2 SYGVKD. The CDR3 is 16 residues long. The ends were cut back, 2 bases at V and 7 bases at J, with 18 bases in the middle. The CDR3 DNA follows: TGTGCCATCAGTGAGAGGACTTCCCCGGCGGTTAATGAGCAGTTCTTC. Protein sequence: CAISERTSPAVNEQFF.

The V and J genes are TRBV4-1 and TRBJ1-5; the D is unclear. V dropped 5 bases and J dropped 0 bases, with 11 bases sitting between them. In germline, CDR1 is MGHRA, CDR2 YSYEKL. The CDR3 loop spans 15 amino acids. CDR3 loop: CASSERRDSNQPQHF. In DNA form, the CDR3 reads TGCGCCAGCAGCGAGCGGAGGGATAGCAATCAGCCCCAGCATTTT.

The chain combines TRBV13 with TRBJ1-1; 7 positions agree with TRBD1. This CDR3 has 14 amino acids. The V gene's germline CDR1 is PRHDT and CDR2 FYEKMQ (reference sequence). The J segment lost 7 bases and the V segment lost 5 bases, leaving 10 bases of the junction unmatched. CDR3 region: CASSPATGDHEAFF. The CDR3 coding sequence is TGTGCCAGCAGCCCCGCCACAGGGGACCATGAAGCTTTCTTT.

The chain joins TRBV7-6 to TRBJ1-2; 10 nucleotides line up with TRBD1. The CDR3 covers 13 residues. Germline CDR1 and CDR2: SGHVS and FNYEAQ. The junction had 3 bases not matched to a gene; V was cut back by 4 bases and J by 7 bases. CDR3: CASSSGQGVGYTF. Here the CDR3 DNA reads TGTGCCAGCAGCTCAGGACAGGGGGTTGGCTACACCTTC.

The V call is TRBV2, the J call TRBJ2-1, with 7 bases aligning to TRBD2. V trimming: 7 bases; J trimming: 5 bases; junction bases outside the gene matches: 11. The CDR3 totals 15 residues. Germline loops: CDR1 SNHLY, CDR2 FYNNEI. The CDR3 nucleotides are TGTGCCAGCACCCAAAGGTGGGAGGGAAACAATGAGCAGTTCTTC. Translation: CASTQRWEGNNEQFF.

This clone was observed a few times. The chain is built from TRBV18 and TRBJ2-7; D might be TRBD1 (6 bases). V dropped 6 bases and J dropped 7 bases, with 10 bases sitting between them. The germline CDR1 and CDR2 sequences are KGHSH and LQKENI. This CDR3 is 11 amino acids long. CDR3 in DNA: TGTGCCAGCTCCCAAGGACAGGAGCAGTACTTC. This sequence encodes CASSQGQEQYF. Variable domain in full (rest from reference TRBV18 and TRBJ2-7): NAGVMQNPRHLVRRRGQEARLRCSPMKGHSHVYWYRQLPEEGLKFMVYLQKENIIDESGMPKERFSAEFPKEGPSILRIQQVVRGDSAAYFCASSQGQEQYFGPGTRLTVT.